Listed below are T cell receptor beta chains from one sample, sequenced in a study of T-cell reconstitution after alpha-beta-depleted transplantation in children. MiXCR, applied by TCRdb to the PCR reads, yields one record per CDR3 protein. The sample lists hundreds of thousands of distinct CDR3 sequences, more than 15% occurring once. The material was PBMCs, mostly from graft donor cells, obtained 360 days after TCRalphabeta/CD19-depleted stem cell transplant. The receptor source for this set is a male patient aged 2-9 years who had a stem cell transplant for acute lymphoblastic leukemia, so the T cells may come from the graft donor. Each CDR3 is given with its conserved first and last residue. A D gene is named only where the DNA matches it firmly. The size field is filled for only some rows; it gives once, few, many or a size class.

D: TRBD1
V: TRBV20-1
J: TRBJ2-7
size: few
CDR3: CSASGDRDYEQYF
DNA: TGCAGTGCTAGTGGGGACAGGGACTACGAGCAGTACTTC

D: TRBD2
V: TRBV29-1
J: TRBJ2-1
size: few
CDR3: CSVERTSGGKQFF
DNA: TGCAGCGTTGAAAGGACTAGCGGGGGCAAGCAGTTCTTC

D: NA
V: TRBV4-3
J: TRBJ2-2
size: NA
CDR3: CASSQYPRATTNTGELFF
DNA: TGCGCCAGCAGCCAATACCCCCGGGCCACGACGAACACCGGGGAGCTGTTTTTT

D: TRBD2
V: TRBV7-2
J: TRBJ2-3
size: NA
CDR3: CASSFWISSGKRTDTQYF
DNA: TGTGCCAGCAGCTTTTGGATATCTAGCGGCAAACGCACAGATACGCAGTATTTT

D: TRBD1
V: TRBV5-1
J: TRBJ2-3
size: NA
CDR3: CASSLAGQLTDTQYF
DNA: TGCGCCAGCAGCTTGGCGGGACAGTTGACAGATACGCAGTATTTT

D: TRBD1
V: TRBV11-2
J: TRBJ2-7
size: NA
CDR3: CASSSLTGTGGEQYF
DNA: TGTGCCAGCAGCTCCCTAACCGGGACAGGGGGCGAGCAGTACTTC

D: NA
V: TRBV6-5
J: TRBJ1-5
size: NA
CDR3: CASGSMQPQHF
DNA: TGTGCCAGCGGGTCGATGCAGCCCCAGCATTTT

D: NA
V: TRBV20-1
J: TRBJ2-2
size: NA
CDR3: CSAGVLRAANTGELFF
DNA: TGCAGTGCTGGTGTTTTGAGGGCCGCGAACACCGGGGAGCTGTTTTTT

D: TRBD2
V: TRBV6-2/TRBV6-3
J: TRBJ2-5
size: few
CDR3: CASSDPGGQETQYF
DNA: TGTGCCAGCAGTGACCCGGGGGGACAAGAGACCCAGTACTTC

D: TRBD2
V: TRBV12-3/TRBV12-4
J: TRBJ2-7
size: NA
CDR3: CASRHTSGGYEQYF
DNA: TGTGCCAGCAGACACACTAGCGGGGGGTACGAGCAGTACTTC

D: NA
V: TRBV3-1
J: TRBJ1-5
size: NA
CDR3: CASSQYITGTSNQPQHF
DNA: TGTGCCAGCAGCCAGTATATAACCGGGACATCTAATCAGCCCCAGCATTTT

D: NA
V: TRBV5-6
J: TRBJ1-6
size: many
CDR3: CASSFQGRSNSPLHF
DNA: TGTGCCAGCAGCTTCCAGGGCCGGTCGAATTCACCCCTCCACTTT

D: NA
V: TRBV18
J: TRBJ1-1
size: NA
CDR3: CASSLLTSRETEAFF
DNA: TGTGCCAGCTCACTTCTCACCAGTAGGGAGACTGAAGCTTTCTTT

D: NA
V: TRBV9
J: TRBJ2-7
size: few
CDR3: CASSVGAQPYEQYF
DNA: TGTGCCAGCAGCGTAGGTGCCCAGCCCTACGAGCAGTACTTC

D: TRBD1
V: TRBV28
J: TRBJ1-1
size: NA
CDR3: CASSPYGPPRDRAKAFF
DNA: TGTGCCAGCAGTCCTTATGGGCCGCCCCGCGACAGGGCGAAAGCTTTCTTT

D: NA
V: TRBV9
J: TRBJ2-7
size: few
CDR3: CASSSSPDRPYEQYF
DNA: TGTGCCAGCAGCTCCAGTCCAGACAGGCCCTACGAGCAGTACTTC

D: TRBD2
V: TRBV15
J: TRBJ2-1
size: few
CDR3: CATSRAGLADRYNEQFF
DNA: TGTGCCACCAGCAGAGCGGGACTAGCGGACCGCTACAATGAGCAGTTCTTC

D: NA
V: TRBV7-8
J: TRBJ1-1
size: few
CDR3: CASSSHRNTEAFF
DNA: TGTGCCAGCAGCTCGCACAGGAACACTGAAGCTTTCTTT

D: TRBD2
V: TRBV5-5
J: TRBJ2-1
size: NA
CDR3: CASSLELATNEQFF
DNA: TGTGCCAGCAGCTTGGAACTAGCGACCAATGAGCAGTTCTTC

D: NA
V: TRBV27
J: TRBJ2-2
size: many
CDR3: CASSLSPAGELFF
DNA: TGTGCCAGCAGTTTATCTCCCGCCGGGGAGCTGTTTTTT

D: TRBD1
V: TRBV12-3/TRBV12-4
J: TRBJ2-3
size: NA
CDR3: CASRIHRGTKSSTDTQYF
DNA: TGTGCCAGCAGGATCCACAGGGGGACGAAGTCTAGCACAGATACGCAGTATTTT

D: TRBD1
V: TRBV9
J: TRBJ2-7
size: few
CDR3: CASSRAGQDSYEQYF
DNA: TGTGCCAGCTCGCGAGCTGGACAGGACTCCTACGAGCAGTACTTC

D: NA
V: TRBV10-3
J: TRBJ2-1
size: NA
CDR3: CAISESPGIAIEQFF
DNA: TGTGCCATCAGTGAGTCCCCCGGGATAGCAATTGAGCAGTTCTTC

D: TRBD2
V: TRBV18
J: TRBJ2-7
size: few
CDR3: CASSPPAGGPISYEQYF
DNA: TGTGCCAGCTCACCTCCCGCGGGGGGCCCCATCTCCTACGAGCAGTACTTC

D: NA
V: TRBV7-9
J: TRBJ2-3
size: few
CDR3: CASSARDPGPDTQYF
DNA: TGTGCCAGCAGCGCCCGGGACCCGGGCCCAGATACGCAGTATTTT

D: NA
V: TRBV20-1
J: TRBJ2-5
size: many
CDR3: CSARGGAGPETQYF
DNA: TGCAGTGCTAGGGGGGGGGCCGGTCCGGAGACCCAGTACTTC

D: NA
V: TRBV5-1
J: TRBJ2-1
size: NA
CDR3: CASSLDTGYNEQFF
DNA: TGCGCCAGCAGCTTGGACACGGGATACAATGAGCAGTTCTTC

D: NA
V: TRBV29-1
J: TRBJ2-5
size: many
CDR3: CSVEEDSHQETQYF
DNA: TGCAGCGTTGAAGAAGACAGTCACCAAGAGACCCAGTACTTC

D: TRBD1
V: TRBV5-1
J: TRBJ2-7
size: NA
CDR3: CASSLVRGLHYEQYF
DNA: TGCGCCAGCAGCTTGGTTAGGGGGCTTCACTACGAGCAGTACTTC

D: NA
V: TRBV7-9
J: TRBJ2-2
size: NA
CDR3: CASSWFWELFF
DNA: TGTGCCAGCAGCTGGTTCTGGGAGCTGTTTTTT

D: TRBD1
V: TRBV6-2/TRBV6-3
J: TRBJ2-3
size: NA
CDR3: CASSYPGSFLPGQYTDTQYF
DNA: TGTGCCAGCAGTTACCCCGGATCCTTTCTTCCGGGACAGTACACAGATACGCAGTATTTT

D: NA
V: TRBV25-1
J: TRBJ1-1
size: few
CDR3: CASSEVRDGVFF
DNA: TGTGCCAGCAGTGAGGTCAGAGACGGAGTTTTCTTT

D: NA
V: TRBV20-1
J: TRBJ2-5
size: once
CDR3: CSANEPGETQYF
DNA: TGCAGTGCTAATGAGCCAGGGGAGACCCAGTACTTC